This is a list of T cell receptor beta chains from one sample in a study of T cells after yellow fever vaccination. TCRdb fed the 5' RACE reads into MiXCR, producing one record per CDR3 protein. The sample carries about 340,000 distinct CDR3 sequences, around 13% recorded once. The material sequenced was CD4+ T cells sorted from PBMCs, taken 15 days after the yellow fever booster vaccination. These receptors came from a young man who received the YFV17D yellow fever vaccine. CDR3s include the opening cysteine and the closing phenylalanine or tryptophan. D genes are given only for firm matches. Size tells how often a clone was seen (once, few, many) or the class of an expanded clone, and some rows leave it out.

>-|TRBV3-1|TRBD2|TRBJ2-5
TGTGCCAGCAGCCAAGATTTCACTAGCGGACAAGAGACCCAGTACTTC
CASSQDFTSGQETQYF
>-|TRBV20-1|TRBD2|TRBJ2-1
TGCAGTGCTCCCCGGACTAGCGGGGAGGTCCATGAGCAGTTCTTC
CSAPRTSGEVHEQFF
>few|TRBV7-7|-|TRBJ2-7
TGTGCCAGCAGCCCCAACCCCGGACAGGAGCAGTACTTC
CASSPNPGQEQYF
>-|TRBV5-1|-|TRBJ2-3
TGCGCCAGCAGCTCGGGGACACTAGGGGATACGCAGTATTTT
CASSSGTLGDTQYF
>many|TRBV3-1|-|TRBJ1-5
TGTGCCAGCAGCCCACCATCTCGGGGGTTGAGCAATAGCAATCAGCCCCAGCATTTT
CASSPPSRGLSNSNQPQHF
>few|TRBV12-3/TRBV12-4|TRBD1|TRBJ1-2
TGTGCCAGCAGCAAAGCGACAGGGCTTCATGGCTACACCTTC
CASSKATGLHGYTF
>few|TRBV7-3|-|TRBJ1-6
TGTGCCAGCAGCTTAACCCCAGGACGAAATTCACCCCTCCACTTT
CASSLTPGRNSPLHF
>few|TRBV6-2/TRBV6-3|-|TRBJ1-1
TGTGCCAGCAGTCCCCTCACGGGACCGCCGAACACTGAAGCTTTCTTT
CASSPLTGPPNTEAFF
>few|TRBV5-1|-|TRBJ1-1
TGCGCCAGCAGCTTGGTTGGGTTGGTTACTGAAGCTTTCTTT
CASSLVGLVTEAFF
>-|TRBV7-9|-|TRBJ1-5
TGTGCCAGCAGCTCTAATAACACAGGGCCCAATCAGCCCCAGCATTTT
CASSSNNTGPNQPQHF
>-|TRBV5-1|-|TRBJ2-2
TGCGCCAGCCGAGCGGCGAGAGGCACCGGGGAGCTGTTTTTT
CASRAARGTGELFF
>-|TRBV6-1|-|TRBJ2-4
TGTGCCAGCACCTCCCGTACGATGGGGTACTTC
CASTSRTMGYF
>-|TRBV30|-|TRBJ1-1
TGTGCCTGGAGTAGGGGGGGGTATGAAGCTTTCTTT
CAWSRGGYEAFF
>-|TRBV25-1|TRBD1|TRBJ1-6
TGTGCCAGCAGCCTACAGGGGGCCGGGTCACCCCTCCACTTT
CASSLQGAGSPLHF
>-|TRBV7-9|TRBD2|TRBJ2-1
TGTGCCAGCACCGCCGGGACTAGCGGGGGGCCTCAGCAGTTCTTC
CASTAGTSGGPQQFF
>few|TRBV20-1|-|TRBJ1-4
TGCAGTGCAAGGGGGGCTAATGAAAAACTGTTTTTT
CSARGANEKLFF
>-|TRBV6-5|-|TRBJ1-4
TGTGCCAGCAGTGGGGGCGAAAAACTGTTTTTT
CASSGGEKLFF
>few|TRBV24-1|-|TRBJ1-2
TGTGCCACCAGTGACCAACAGGGAAACTATGGCTACACCTTC
CATSDQQGNYGYTF
>once|TRBV7-2|-|TRBJ1-5
TGTGCCAGCACGGCAAGCAGATATAGCAATCAGCCCCAGCATTTT
CASTASRYSNQPQHF
>few|TRBV20-1|-|TRBJ1-6
TGCAGTGCTAGACCGGCAGGGGAAATAGTTTCACCCCTCCACTTT
CSARPAGEIVSPLHF
>few|TRBV6-5|-|TRBJ1-1
TGTGCCAGCAGGCAGACAGGTTGGGACACTGAAGCTTTCTTT
CASRQTGWDTEAFF
>-|TRBV24-1|-|TRBJ2-2
TGTGCCACCAGTGTACAGGCGGGAACCGGGGAGCTGTTTTTT
CATSVQAGTGELFF
>-|TRBV18|-|TRBJ1-1
TGTGCCAGCTCACCACCGGGATTAACGAACACTGAAGCTTTCTTT
CASSPPGLTNTEAFF
>-|TRBV6-6|-|TRBJ1-2
TGTGCCAGCAGTTTATCCGAGGGGCATGGCTACACCTTC
CASSLSEGHGYTF
>many|TRBV5-1|-|TRBJ2-2
TGCGCCAGCAGCCTGATGTTAGCCGGGGAGCTGTTTTTT
CASSLMLAGELFF
>many|TRBV5-5|-|TRBJ1-1
TGTGCCAGCAGCCCGGGGGGGCTTCAAGCTTTCTTT
CASSPGGLQAFF
>many|TRBV30|-|TRBJ1-1
TGTGCCTGGCGAAAGAACACTGAAGCTTTCTTT
CAWRKNTEAFF
>-|TRBV7-3|-|TRBJ1-6
TGTGCCAGCAGCACCGCCGGTTCACCCCTCCACTTT
CASSTAGSPLHF
>few|TRBV25-1|-|TRBJ1-2
TGTGCCCCCCCCGGGTATGGCTACACCTTC
CAPPGYGYTF
>few|TRBV6-6|-|TRBJ1-3
TGTGCCAGCACCCGAGCAGGGAGGGGAAACACCATATATTTT
CASTRAGRGNTIYF
>-|TRBV3-1|-|TRBJ2-5
TGTGCCAGCAGCCAAGGGGTAGCCCGTCAAGAGACCCAGTACTTC
CASSQGVARQETQYF
>many|TRBV5-1|TRBD2|TRBJ2-1
TGCGCCAGCAGCTCGAGCACTAGCGGGGGGAACAATGAGCAGTTCTTC
CASSSSTSGGNNEQFF
>few|TRBV5-1|TRBD2|TRBJ2-1
TGCGCCAGCAGCCCAGGGACTAGCGGGGCTGAGCAGTTCTTC
CASSPGTSGAEQFF
>-|TRBV20-1|-|TRBJ2-5
TGCAGCGCATTTGGACTAAACTCTCAAGAGACCCAGTACTTC
CSAFGLNSQETQYF
>-|TRBV28|TRBD2|TRBJ2-4
TGTGCCGCGGGAGGCTTAGCCAAAAACATTCAGTACTTC
CAAGGLAKNIQYF
>few|TRBV24-1|-|TRBJ2-5
TGTGCCACCAGTGCCCCAGGGATAGAGACCCAGTACTTC
CATSAPGIETQYF
>-|TRBV5-1|-|TRBJ2-3
TGCGCCAGCAGGGAGGGGGCCACAGATACGCAGTATTTT
CASREGATDTQYF
>-|TRBV7-9|-|TRBJ2-2
TGTGCCAGCAGCTCCCGGACACAATGGGGAACACCCGGGGAGCTGTTTTTT
CASSSRTQWGTPGELFF
>-|TRBV29-1|TRBD1|TRBJ2-7
TGCAGCGGTGAGACAGGGGCCGAGCAGTACTTC
CSGETGAEQYF
>-|TRBV6-2/TRBV6-3|TRBD2|TRBJ2-5
TGTGCCAGCAGGTGGACTAGCGCTGAGACCCAGTACTTC
CASRWTSAETQYF
>-|TRBV12-3/TRBV12-4|TRBD1|TRBJ1-5
TGTGCCAGCAGAAGGGGGCGCCAAGGAAATCAGCCCCAGCATTTT
CASRRGRQGNQPQHF
>few|TRBV11-2|-|TRBJ2-3
TGTGCCAGCAGCTTAGAACGGGCCACAGATACGCAGTATTTT
CASSLERATDTQYF
>few|TRBV3-1|-|TRBJ1-5
TGTGCCAGCAGCCAAGCTTATAGCAATCAGCCCCAGCATTTT
CASSQAYSNQPQHF
>-|TRBV28|TRBD1|TRBJ1-5
TGTGCCAGCCGTTCACGGCGGGACAGTTTCAATCAGCCCCAGCATTTT
CASRSRRDSFNQPQHF
>few|TRBV7-2|-|TRBJ1-5
TGTGCCAGCAGCTTTAATGCCCTAGTTCAGCCCCAGCATTTT
CASSFNALVQPQHF
>many|TRBV12-3/TRBV12-4|TRBD1|TRBJ1-3
TGTGCCAGCAGTTTAGCGCCGGGACAGGGGGCTTATAAGGGTCGAGAAAACACCATATATTTT
CASSLAPGQGAYKGRENTIYF
>-|TRBV9|TRBD2|TRBJ2-1
TGTGCCAGCAGCGTAGGTGGGGCGGGGGGCCTTAATGAGCAGTTCTTC
CASSVGGAGGLNEQFF
>few|TRBV9|-|TRBJ2-1
TGTGCCAGCAGCGTAGGTGTCCGGACCCCCTCCTCCTACAATGAGCAGTTCTTC
CASSVGVRTPSSYNEQFF
>-|TRBV12-3/TRBV12-4|-|TRBJ1-3
TGTGCCAGCAGTTTAAGGAGCTCTGGAAACACCATATATTTT
CASSLRSSGNTIYF
>many|TRBV7-2|-|TRBJ2-5
TGTGCCAGCAGCTTAGGTGGGACATCGAGGAGGGAGACCCAGTACTTC
CASSLGGTSRRETQYF
>many|TRBV12-3/TRBV12-4|TRBD1|TRBJ1-5
TGTGCCAGCAGTAAGACAGGGGGCAATCAGCCCCAGCATTTT
CASSKTGGNQPQHF
>few|TRBV7-6|-|TRBJ2-2
TGTGCCAGCAGCTTTAGTCAGCCCGGGGAGCTGTTTTTT
CASSFSQPGELFF
>few|TRBV12-3/TRBV12-4|-|TRBJ2-2
TGTGCCAGCAGTTTAGAGTCCAGTGGGAAGGCCGGGGAGCTGTTTTTT
CASSLESSGKAGELFF